The sequence of this TCR beta chain was determined in a study of shared clonotypes between healthy human individuals. About the research overall: Each donor contributed plates that comprised three CD4 naive, three CD4 memory, two CD8 naive and one CD8 memory.

TCRdb keeps only in-frame clones here, not all; method: immunoSEQ multiplex PCR. This sample yields about 580,000 clones, of which 98% are seen a single time; 0.3% belongs to the top ten. In regard to this clone: Its matching antigen is unknown.

CD45RO-negative CD8 cells positively selected for CCR7 made up the naive population, which excluded terminally differentiated effector memory CD45RA+ cells. Findings of the study overall: Expectations were that clonotype sharing among donors would be affected by sequencing depth. What naive subsets generally showed was a larger estimated richness than memory subsets showed.

The germline gives CDR1 SEHNR, CDR2 FQNEAQ (reference sequence). The V end was cut by 6 bases, the J end by 4 bases, with 12 bases between. The length of the CDR3 is 13 residues. Source material: naive CD8+ T cells sorted from blood. The rearrangement links TRBV7-9 to TRBJ1-2; D gene uncertain. This receptor was taken from a man aged 25 to 40 in good health. In nucleotides, the CDR3 is TGTGCCAGCAGTTGGAGGGTTGGCTATGGCTACACCTTC. This sequence encodes CASSWRVGYGYTF.